This T cell receptor (beta chain) was sequenced during a study of graft-versus-host responses after intestinal transplantation. Study-level background: Recipients obtained multivisceral, liver-intestinal, or isolated intestinal transplants. Every one of the recipients received anti-thymocyte globulin induction and afterwards took tacrolimus and steroids for around 3 years.

This clone was counted many times. What it recognizes is unknown. Study-level results: Some patients had graft-donor T cell macrochimerism, and their allografts showed high graft-versus-host to host-versus-graft clonal ratios.

Data came from immunoSEQ multiplex PCR; TCRdb stores just in-frame clones and leaves some out. The sample shows roughly 92,000 clones, about 88% of them seen only once. The material sequenced was unstimulated CD4+ T cells sorted from spleen or lymph node cells, taken before transplant. The clonotype was recovered from a human donor who was the organ donor for an intestinal transplant.

The CDR3 nucleotides are TGTGCCAGCAGCTTACAGGGGGCAGGGTTATACACCGGGGAGCTGTTTTTT. Amino acid sequence: CASSLQGAGLYTGELFF. The rearrangement uses TRBV7-6 and TRBJ2-2; 8 nucleotides line up with TRBD1. CDR3 length: 17 amino acids. From germline, CDR1 is SGHVS and CDR2 FNYEAQ. Germline trimming cut 2 bases from V and 3 bases from J; bases unmatched to any gene: 8.